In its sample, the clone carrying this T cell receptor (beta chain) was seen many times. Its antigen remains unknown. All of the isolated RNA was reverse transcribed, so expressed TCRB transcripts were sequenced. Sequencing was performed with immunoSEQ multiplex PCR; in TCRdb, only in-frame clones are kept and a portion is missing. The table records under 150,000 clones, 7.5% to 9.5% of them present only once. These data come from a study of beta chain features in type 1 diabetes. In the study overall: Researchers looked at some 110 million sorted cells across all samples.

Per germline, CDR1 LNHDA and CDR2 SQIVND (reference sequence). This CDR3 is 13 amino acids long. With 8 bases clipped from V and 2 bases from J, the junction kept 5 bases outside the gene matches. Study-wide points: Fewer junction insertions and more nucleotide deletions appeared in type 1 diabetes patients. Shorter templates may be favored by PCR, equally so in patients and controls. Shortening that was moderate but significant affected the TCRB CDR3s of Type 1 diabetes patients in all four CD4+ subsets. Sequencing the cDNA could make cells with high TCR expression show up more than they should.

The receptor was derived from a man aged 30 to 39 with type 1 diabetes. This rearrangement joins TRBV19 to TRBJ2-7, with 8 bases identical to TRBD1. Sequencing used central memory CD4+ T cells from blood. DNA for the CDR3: TGTGCCAGTCGGGACAGGCTTACCTACGAGCAGTACTTC. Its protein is CASRDRLTYEQYF.